The 19 T cell receptor beta chains below come from one sample, sequenced in a study of cytomegalovirus exposure and HLA in healthy donors. PCR primers comprised 60 Vbeta and 13 Jbeta primers. Clones were read by immunoSEQ multiplex PCR, and TCRdb kept only the in-frame ones, dropping some. The table lists 200,000 to 250,000 clones, more than 60% of them singletons. Sequenced sample: PBMCs. The receptors here all came from a woman aged 60-75 years in good health and CMV-seropositive.

This clone was seen a handful of times. The V call is TRBV10-2, the J call TRBJ2-7, with 7 bases identical to TRBD2. Germline V CDR1 and CDR2: WSHSY, SAAADI. The ends lost 6 bases at V and 2 bases at J; junction bases unmatched: 4. The CDR3 has 13 amino acids. This CDR3 is CASRERGPYEQYF. DNA of the CDR3: TGCGCCAGCAGAGAGCGGGGTCCCTACGAGCAGTACTTC.

Only a few counts were recorded for this clone. V usage is TRBV7-2 and J usage is TRBJ2-1; no clear D gene. Deletions cut 3 bases from V and 0 bases from J, with 12 bases between. Germline assignment: CDR1 SGHTA and CDR2 FQGNSA. The CDR3 is 16 amino acids. The CDR3 loop is CASSFHRVYSYNEQFF. The CDR3 bases are TGTGCCAGCAGCTTTCATCGGGTATACTCCTACAATGAGCAGTTCTTC.

This clone was counted only a few times. The J gene is TRBJ1-6, the V gene TRBV28, with 7 bases identical to TRBD1. This CDR3 comprises 12 residues. Germline-derived CDR1 and CDR2 are MDHEN and SYDVKM. Unmatched junction bases numbered 10, after V lost 7 bases and J lost 16 bases. CDR3 sequence (DNA): TGTGCCAGCACCACTTTTGCAGGGGGACTCCACTTT. This sequence encodes CASTTFAGGLHF.

The V call is TRBV10-1, the J call TRBJ2-3; no firm D call. The CDR3 sequence is 14 residues long. Germline-derived CDR1 and CDR2 are WNHNN and SYGVQD (reference sequence). V was pared by 4 bases and J by 4 bases, with 12 bases between. The CDR3: CASSAPTAADTQYF. The DNA of the CDR3 is TGCGCCAGCAGTGCACCGACGGCGGCAGATACGCAGTATTTT.

The chain carries TRBV27 and TRBJ1-5, with 10 nucleotides matching TRBD1. There are 14 residues in the CDR3. Germline V gene sequence: CDR1 MNHEY, CDR2 SMNVEV (reference sequence). The trim removed 3 bases at V and 7 bases at J, leaving 3 bases unmatched. CDR3: CASSFGQGGQPQHF. The CDR3 nucleotides read TGTGCCAGCAGTTTCGGACAGGGGGGACAGCCCCAGCATTTT.

The chain is built from TRBV6-6 and TRBJ1-2, with D unclear. The CDR3 runs to 13 residues. The germline CDR1 and CDR2 sequences are MNHNY and SVGAGI (reference sequence). Trimming took 5 bases from V and 4 from J, leaving 11 bases between them. The CDR3: CASSKTSGYGYTF. In nucleotides, the CDR3 is TGTGCCAGCAGTAAAACTTCAGGCTATGGCTACACCTTC.

The chain uses TRBV7-9 and TRBJ1-2, with D perhaps matching TRBD1 (5 bases). Germline-derived CDR1 and CDR2 are SEHNR and FQNEAQ (reference sequence). Trimming left V 1 base short and J 8 bases short, with 14 bases between. This CDR3 is 14 amino acids long. This CDR3 reads CASSLESRVGGYTF. CDR3 DNA: TGTGCCAGCAGCTTAGAAAGCAGGGTCGGCGGCTACACCTTC. The full variable domain, in which reference TRBV7-9 and TRBJ1-2 provide the parts outside the CDR3, is DTGVSQNPRHKITKRGQNVTFRCDPISEHNRLYWYRQTLGQGPEFLTYFQNEAQLEKSRLLSDRFSAERPKGSFSTLEIQRTEQGDSAMYLCASSLESRVGGYTFGSGTRLTVV.

This chain joins TRBV4-1 and TRBJ1-3, with D possibly TRBD1 on 6 matching bases. This CDR3 spans 18 amino acids. The V end was cut by 1 base, the J end by 0 bases, with 16 bases between. Germline CDR1 and CDR2: MGHRA and YSYEKL. Here the CDR3 reads CASSQGQAQGNSGNTIYF. The CDR3 coding sequence is TGCGCCAGCAGCCAAGGACAGGCTCAAGGGAACTCTGGAAACACCATATATTTT.

The chain joins TRBV28 to TRBJ1-2; tentatively, D is TRBD1 (6 bases). Looked up from germline, CDR1 is MDHEN and CDR2 is SYDVKM. The CDR3 contains 16 residues. V gave up 3 bases and J gave up 0 bases, with 14 bases separating them. The CDR3 bases are TGTGCCAGCAGTTTGGGGGGCGGGGGGTCTAACTATGGCTACACCTTC. Its protein product is CASSLGGGGSNYGYTF.

The chain's CDR3 is CATSRDPQFSPQYF. The CDR3 bases are TGTGCCACCAGCAGAGATCCACAGTTTAGTCCCCAGTACTTC. The V call is TRBV15, the J call TRBJ2-5, with D hard to call. Per germline, CDR1 LNHNV and CDR2 YYDKDF (reference sequence). Trimming pared 0 bases from V and 9 bases from J, leaving 14 bases between. CDR3 size: 14 residues.

The chain links TRBV6-1 to TRBJ2-4; D perhaps matches TRBD2 (6 bases). The CDR3 totals 15 residues. V lost 5 bases and J lost 1, with 12 bases in between. Germline-derived CDR1 and CDR2 are MNHNS and SASEGT. The CDR3 bases are TGTGCCAGCAGTCCCAGGGAGGTGGCCAAAAACATTCAGTACTTC. Amino acid sequence: CASSPREVAKNIQYF.

The chain uses TRBV18 and TRBJ2-5, with TRBD2 identical over 11 bases. The V gene's germline CDR1 is KGHSH and CDR2 LQKENI. J was trimmed by 1 base and V by 6 bases; bases with no gene match: 10. The CDR3 loop spans 17 amino acids. The DNA of the CDR3 is TGTGCCAGCTCGCCCAGTACTAGCGGGAGTTTCCAAGAGACCCAGTACTTC. This encodes CASSPSTSGSFQETQYF.

The V and J genes are TRBV5-4 and TRBJ1-5; a possible D gene is TRBD1 (6 bases). Germline-derived CDR1 and CDR2 are SGHNT and YYREEE (reference sequence). This CDR3 has 15 amino acids. Trimming left V 0 bases short and J 3 bases short, with 10 bases between. CDR3 sequence (DNA): TGTGCCAGCAGCTTGGATCAGGGGTTCAATCAGCCCCAGCATTTT. Protein product: CASSLDQGFNQPQHF.

This chain's CDR3 is CASSLEGDNEKLFF. The CDR3 nucleotides are TGCGCCAGCAGCTTGGAAGGGGATAATGAAAAACTGTTTTTT. The chain combines TRBV5-1 with TRBJ1-4; D is perhaps TRBD1 (5 bases). V lost 0 bases and J lost 4, with 7 bases in between. The CDR3 contains 14 residues. CDR1 is SGHRS, CDR2 YFSETQ, per germline.

The chain uses TRBV28 and TRBJ1-2; D may be TRBD1 (5 bases). Trimming took 5 bases from V and 1 from J, leaving 14 bases between them. This CDR3 contains 15 residues. Germline V gives CDR1 MDHEN, CDR2 SYDVKM. CDR3 coding DNA: TGTGCCAGCAGTGACGAACAGGTCTATAACTATGGCTACACCTTC. This codes for CASSDEQVYNYGYTF.

This rearrangement joins TRBV7-3 to TRBJ2-1; possible D gene TRBD2, 6 bases. Germline V gene lookup returns CDR1 SGHTA and CDR2 FQGTGA. With 3 bases removed from V and 9 bases from J, the gap between germline ends came to 15 bases. This CDR3 has 14 residues. The CDR3 sequence is CASSLSGTLGEQFF. The CDR3 bases are TGTGCCAGCAGCTTGTCCGGGACTCTCGGTGAGCAGTTCTTC.

The J gene is TRBJ1-1, the V gene TRBV19; TRBD1 agrees at 10 bases. The CDR3 is made up of 19 amino acids. CDR1 and CDR2 (germline): LNHDA, SQIVND (reference sequence). V was pared by 6 bases and J by 10 bases, with 26 bases of the junction left unmatched. CDR3 in DNA: TGTGCCAGTAGCCCCTTCGCGGTTGGACAGGGGGATGAGGTAAGGGGAGCTTTCTTT. Amino acid sequence: CASSPFAVGQGDEVRGAFF. Full variable domain (outside the CDR3, taken from reference TRBV19 and TRBJ1-1): DGGITQSPKYLFRKEGQNVTLSCEQNLNHDAMYWYRQDPGQGLRLIYYSQIVNDFQKGDIAEGYSVSREKKESFPLTVTSAQKNPTAFYLCASSPFAVGQGDEVRGAFFGQGTRLTVV.

This clone has just one count. The chain couples TRBV11-2 to TRBJ2-1; D not certain. Deletions cut 5 bases from V and 4 bases from J, with 15 bases between. The germline V gene encodes CDR1 SGHAT and CDR2 FQNNGV. The CDR3 totals 15 residues. CDR3 coding DNA: TGTGCCAGCAGCCCCGACGGAGACGGTTACAATGAGCAGTTCTTC. This gives the protein CASSPDGDGYNEQFF.

The rearrangement joins TRBV6-1 to TRBJ1-1; D ambiguous. The CDR3 is 14 residues long. CDR1 is MNHNS and CDR2 is SASEGT in the germline V gene. The V gene lost 10 bases and the J gene lost 0 bases, with 15 bases spanning the gap. This CDR3 is CATREGSLNTEAFF. The CDR3 DNA reads TGTGCCACCCGTGAAGGGAGTCTGAACACTGAAGCTTTCTTT.